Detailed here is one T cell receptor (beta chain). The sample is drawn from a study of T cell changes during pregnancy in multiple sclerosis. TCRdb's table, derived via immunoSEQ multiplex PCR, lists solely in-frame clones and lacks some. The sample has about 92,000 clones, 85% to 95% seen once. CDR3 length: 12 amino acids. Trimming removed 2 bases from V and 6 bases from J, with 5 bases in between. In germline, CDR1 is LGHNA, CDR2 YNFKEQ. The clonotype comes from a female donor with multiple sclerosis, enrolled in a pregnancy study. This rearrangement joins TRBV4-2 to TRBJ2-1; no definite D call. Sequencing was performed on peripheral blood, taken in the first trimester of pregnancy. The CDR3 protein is CASSQYSNEQFF. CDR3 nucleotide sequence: TGTGCCAGCAGCCAATACAGCAATGAGCAGTTCTTC.